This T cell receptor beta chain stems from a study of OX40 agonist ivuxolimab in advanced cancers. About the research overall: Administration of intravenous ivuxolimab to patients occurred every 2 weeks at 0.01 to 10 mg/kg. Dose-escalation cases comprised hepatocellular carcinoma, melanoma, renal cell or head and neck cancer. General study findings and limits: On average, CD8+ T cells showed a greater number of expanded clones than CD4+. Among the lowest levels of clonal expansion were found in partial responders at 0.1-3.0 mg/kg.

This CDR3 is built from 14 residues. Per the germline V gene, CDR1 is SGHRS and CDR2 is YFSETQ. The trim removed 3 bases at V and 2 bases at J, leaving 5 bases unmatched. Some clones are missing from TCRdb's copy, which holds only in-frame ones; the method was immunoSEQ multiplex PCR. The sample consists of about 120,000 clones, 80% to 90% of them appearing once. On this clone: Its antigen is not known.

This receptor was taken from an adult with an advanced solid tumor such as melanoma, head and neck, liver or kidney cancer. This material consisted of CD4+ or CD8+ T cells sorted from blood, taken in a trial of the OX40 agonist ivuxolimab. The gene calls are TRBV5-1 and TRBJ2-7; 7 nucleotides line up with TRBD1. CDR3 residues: CASSSRTGTYEQYF. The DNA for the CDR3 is TGCGCCAGCAGCTCCCGGACAGGAACCTACGAGCAGTACTTC.